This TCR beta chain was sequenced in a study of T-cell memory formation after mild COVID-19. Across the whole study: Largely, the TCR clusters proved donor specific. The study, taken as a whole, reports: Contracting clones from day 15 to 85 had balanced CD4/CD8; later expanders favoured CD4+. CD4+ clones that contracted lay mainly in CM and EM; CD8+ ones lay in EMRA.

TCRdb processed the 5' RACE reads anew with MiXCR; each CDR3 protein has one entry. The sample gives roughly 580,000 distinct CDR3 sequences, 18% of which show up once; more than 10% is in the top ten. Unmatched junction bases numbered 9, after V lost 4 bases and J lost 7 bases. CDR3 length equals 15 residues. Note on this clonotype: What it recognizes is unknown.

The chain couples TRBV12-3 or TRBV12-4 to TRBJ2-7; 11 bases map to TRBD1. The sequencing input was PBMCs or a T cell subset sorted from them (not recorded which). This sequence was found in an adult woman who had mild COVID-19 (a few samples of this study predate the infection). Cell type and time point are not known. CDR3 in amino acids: CASSSPGQGAREQYF. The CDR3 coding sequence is TGTGCCAGCAGTTCACCCGGACAGGGGGCAAGGGAGCAGTACTTC.